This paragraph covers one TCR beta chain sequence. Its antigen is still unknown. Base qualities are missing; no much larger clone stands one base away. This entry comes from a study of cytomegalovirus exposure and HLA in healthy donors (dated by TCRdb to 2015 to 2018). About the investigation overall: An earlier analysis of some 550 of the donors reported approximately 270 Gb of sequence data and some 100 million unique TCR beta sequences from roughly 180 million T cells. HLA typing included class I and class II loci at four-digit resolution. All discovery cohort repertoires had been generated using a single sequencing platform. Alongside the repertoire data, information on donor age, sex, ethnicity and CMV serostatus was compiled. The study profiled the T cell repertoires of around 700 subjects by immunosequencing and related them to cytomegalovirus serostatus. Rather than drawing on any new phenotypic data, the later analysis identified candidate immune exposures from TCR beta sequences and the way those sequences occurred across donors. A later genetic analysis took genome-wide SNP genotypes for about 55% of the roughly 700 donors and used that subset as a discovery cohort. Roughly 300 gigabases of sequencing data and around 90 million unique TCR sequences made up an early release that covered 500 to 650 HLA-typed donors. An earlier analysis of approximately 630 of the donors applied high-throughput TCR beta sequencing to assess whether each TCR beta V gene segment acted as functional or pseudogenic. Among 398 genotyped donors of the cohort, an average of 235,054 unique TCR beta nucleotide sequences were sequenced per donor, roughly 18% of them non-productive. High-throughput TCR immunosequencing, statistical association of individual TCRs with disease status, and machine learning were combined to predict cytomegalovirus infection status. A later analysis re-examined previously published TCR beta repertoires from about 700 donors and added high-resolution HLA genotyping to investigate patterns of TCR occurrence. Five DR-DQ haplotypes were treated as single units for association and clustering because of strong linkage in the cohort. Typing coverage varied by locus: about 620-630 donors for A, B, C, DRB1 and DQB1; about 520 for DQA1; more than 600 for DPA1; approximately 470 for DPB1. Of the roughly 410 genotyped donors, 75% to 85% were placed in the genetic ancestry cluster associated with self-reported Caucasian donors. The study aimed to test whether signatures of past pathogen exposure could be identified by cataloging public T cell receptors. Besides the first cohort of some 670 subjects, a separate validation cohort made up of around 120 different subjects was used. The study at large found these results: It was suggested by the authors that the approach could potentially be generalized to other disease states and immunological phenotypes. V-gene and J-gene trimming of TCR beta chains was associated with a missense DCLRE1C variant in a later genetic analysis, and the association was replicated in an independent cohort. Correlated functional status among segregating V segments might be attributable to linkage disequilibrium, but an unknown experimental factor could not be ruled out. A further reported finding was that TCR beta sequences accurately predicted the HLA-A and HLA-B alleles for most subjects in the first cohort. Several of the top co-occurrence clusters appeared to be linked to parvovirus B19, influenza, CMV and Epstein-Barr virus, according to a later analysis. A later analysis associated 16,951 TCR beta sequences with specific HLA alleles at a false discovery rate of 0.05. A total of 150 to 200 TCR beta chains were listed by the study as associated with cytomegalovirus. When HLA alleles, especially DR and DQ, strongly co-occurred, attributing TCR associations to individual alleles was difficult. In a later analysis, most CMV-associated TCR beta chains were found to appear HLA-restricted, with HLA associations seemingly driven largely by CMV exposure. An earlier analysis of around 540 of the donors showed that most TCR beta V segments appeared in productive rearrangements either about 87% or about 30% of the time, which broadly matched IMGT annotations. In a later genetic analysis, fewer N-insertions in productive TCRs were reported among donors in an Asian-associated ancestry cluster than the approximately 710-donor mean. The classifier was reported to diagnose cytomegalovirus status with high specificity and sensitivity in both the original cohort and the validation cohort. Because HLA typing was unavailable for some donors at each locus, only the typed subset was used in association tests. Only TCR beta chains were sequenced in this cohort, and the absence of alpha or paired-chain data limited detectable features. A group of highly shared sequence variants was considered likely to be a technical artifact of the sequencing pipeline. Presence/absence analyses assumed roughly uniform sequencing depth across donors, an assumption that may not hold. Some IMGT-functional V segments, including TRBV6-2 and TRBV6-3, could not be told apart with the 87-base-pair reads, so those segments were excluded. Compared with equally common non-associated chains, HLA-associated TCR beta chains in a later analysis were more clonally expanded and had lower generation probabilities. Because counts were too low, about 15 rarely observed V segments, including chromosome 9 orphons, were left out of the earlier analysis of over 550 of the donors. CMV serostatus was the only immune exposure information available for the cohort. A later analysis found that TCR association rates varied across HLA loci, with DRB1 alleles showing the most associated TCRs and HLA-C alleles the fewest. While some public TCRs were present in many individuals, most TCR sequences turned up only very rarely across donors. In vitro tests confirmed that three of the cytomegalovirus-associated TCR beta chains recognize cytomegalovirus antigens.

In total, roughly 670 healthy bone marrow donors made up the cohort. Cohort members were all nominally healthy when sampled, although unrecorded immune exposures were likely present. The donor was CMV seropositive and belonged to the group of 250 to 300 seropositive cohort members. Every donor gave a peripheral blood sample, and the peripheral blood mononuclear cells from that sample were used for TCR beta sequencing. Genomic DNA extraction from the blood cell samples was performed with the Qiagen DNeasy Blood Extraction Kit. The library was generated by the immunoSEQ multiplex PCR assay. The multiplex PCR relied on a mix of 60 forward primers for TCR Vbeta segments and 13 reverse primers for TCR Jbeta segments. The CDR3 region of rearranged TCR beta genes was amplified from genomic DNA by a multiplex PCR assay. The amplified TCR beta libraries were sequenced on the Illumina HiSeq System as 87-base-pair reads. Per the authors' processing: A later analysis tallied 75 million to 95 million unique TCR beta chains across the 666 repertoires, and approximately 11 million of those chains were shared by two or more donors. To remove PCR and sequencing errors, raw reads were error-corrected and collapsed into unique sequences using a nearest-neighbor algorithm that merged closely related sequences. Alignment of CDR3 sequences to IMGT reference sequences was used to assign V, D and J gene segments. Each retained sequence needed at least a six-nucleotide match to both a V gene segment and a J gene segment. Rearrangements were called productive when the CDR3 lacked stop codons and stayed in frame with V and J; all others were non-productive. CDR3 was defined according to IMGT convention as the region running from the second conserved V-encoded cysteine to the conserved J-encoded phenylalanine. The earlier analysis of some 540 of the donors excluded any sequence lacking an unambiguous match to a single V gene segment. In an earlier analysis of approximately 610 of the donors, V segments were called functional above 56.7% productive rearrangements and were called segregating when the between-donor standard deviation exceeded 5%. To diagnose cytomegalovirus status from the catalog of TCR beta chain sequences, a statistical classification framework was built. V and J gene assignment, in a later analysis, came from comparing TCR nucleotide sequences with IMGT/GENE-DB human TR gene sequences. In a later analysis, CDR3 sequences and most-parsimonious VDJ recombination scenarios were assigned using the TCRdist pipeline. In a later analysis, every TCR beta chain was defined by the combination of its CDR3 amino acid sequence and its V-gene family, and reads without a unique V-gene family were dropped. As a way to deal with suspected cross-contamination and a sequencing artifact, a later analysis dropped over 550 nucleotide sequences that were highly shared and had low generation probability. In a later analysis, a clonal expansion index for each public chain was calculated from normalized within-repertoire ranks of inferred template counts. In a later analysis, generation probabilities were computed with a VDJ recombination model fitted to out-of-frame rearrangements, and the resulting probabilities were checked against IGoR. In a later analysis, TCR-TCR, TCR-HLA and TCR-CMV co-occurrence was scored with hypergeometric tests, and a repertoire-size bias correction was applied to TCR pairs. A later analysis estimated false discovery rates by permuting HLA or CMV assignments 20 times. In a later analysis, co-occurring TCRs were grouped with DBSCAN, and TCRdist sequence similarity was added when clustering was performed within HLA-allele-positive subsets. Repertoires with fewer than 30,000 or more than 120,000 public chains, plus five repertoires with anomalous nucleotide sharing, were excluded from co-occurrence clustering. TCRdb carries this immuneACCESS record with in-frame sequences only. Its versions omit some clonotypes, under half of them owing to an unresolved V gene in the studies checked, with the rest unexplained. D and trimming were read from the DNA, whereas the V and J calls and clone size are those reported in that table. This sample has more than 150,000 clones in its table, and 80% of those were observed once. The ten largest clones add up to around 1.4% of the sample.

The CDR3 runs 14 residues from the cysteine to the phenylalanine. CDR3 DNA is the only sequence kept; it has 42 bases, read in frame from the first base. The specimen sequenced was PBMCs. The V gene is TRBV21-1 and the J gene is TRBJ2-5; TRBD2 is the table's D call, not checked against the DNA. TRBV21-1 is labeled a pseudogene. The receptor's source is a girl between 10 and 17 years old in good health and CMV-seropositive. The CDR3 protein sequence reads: CASSNGEEYETQYF. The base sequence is TGTGCCAGCAGCAATGGGGAGGAATACGAGACCCAGTACTTC.